Reported below is one T cell receptor beta chain. Its recognized antigen is unknown. Base qualities are missing; no much larger clone stands one base away. The data are from a study of blood T cell repertoires in COVID-19 (TCRdb year 2020). With regard to the full study: The collaborator samples originated in the United States, Italy and Spain and spanned the acute and convalescent phases of COVID-19. The prospective study material was composed of cDNA or gDNA derived from T cells, B-cell-depleted T cells, or PBMCs. Subjects who had been exposed to COVID-19, were actively infected with it, or had recovered from it provided the deeply sampled blood TCRbeta repertoires that made up the dataset. Samples came from the ongoing ImmuneRACE study (first 160 participants) plus 1,254 subjects from 6 global collaborators. The repertoires were released in a freely available public database intended as a resource for research on the immune response to SARS-CoV-2. Where available, HLA class I and class II types were taken from metadata supplied by the sample provider and were not determined by assay-based typing. A de-identified subject ID, COVID-19 status, age in years and sex were almost always included in the sample metadata.

In Seattle, one collaborating source enrolled patients while the infection was active and tracked those patients longitudinally over the course of disease. Whole blood was collected in K2EDTA tubes by collaborating institutions according to the institutions' own protocols. Collaborator samples were shipped for TCRbeta analysis as frozen whole blood, isolated PBMCs, or DNA extracted from either sample type. TCRbeta CDR3 regions were amplified from genomic DNA using the immunoSEQ Assay, a bias-controlled multiplex PCR. The source study handled its data this way. The number of nucleated cells in each sample was estimated from the amplification of reference gene primers within the assay. To quantify the absolute abundance of each unique TCRbeta CDR3 rearrangement, sequence reads were collapsed and filtered. For each sample, productive Simpson clonality was calculated by taking the square root of Simpson's diversity index across productive rearrangements. In TCRdb, the immuneACCESS table is reduced to in-frame sequences with V and J assigned. These tables do not hold every clone; where another copy was compared, an unresolved V gene accounts for under half, and the others remain unexplained. V, J and clone size are taken as reported in that table, and D and trimming were inferred from the DNA itself. Present in this sample are 150,000 to 200,000 clones, approximately 93% of which were seen just once. Together, the top ten hold about 2% of the sample.

V sheds 7 bases and J sheds 7 bases, leaving 15 bases between their ends. The CDR3 numbers 13 residues from cysteine through phenylalanine. Only the CDR3 DNA is retained, 39 bases long and in frame from the first base. Per the germline V gene, SGHTA is the CDR1 and FQGNSA is the CDR2. Study-wide conclusions, independent of this receptor: Clinical and demographic metadata were provided uncurated, with the amount varying by source and participant.

This sequence originates from a woman aged 55-69 years with COVID-19, enrolled during active disease. The specimen sequenced was peripheral blood. This chain joins TRBV7-2 to TRBJ2-3; TRBD1 might be the D gene, on 6 matching bases. The CDR3 amino acid sequence is: CASTEIQGYTQYF. In nucleotides, the sequence is TGTGCCAGCACCGAAATACAGGGTTATACGCAGTATTTT.